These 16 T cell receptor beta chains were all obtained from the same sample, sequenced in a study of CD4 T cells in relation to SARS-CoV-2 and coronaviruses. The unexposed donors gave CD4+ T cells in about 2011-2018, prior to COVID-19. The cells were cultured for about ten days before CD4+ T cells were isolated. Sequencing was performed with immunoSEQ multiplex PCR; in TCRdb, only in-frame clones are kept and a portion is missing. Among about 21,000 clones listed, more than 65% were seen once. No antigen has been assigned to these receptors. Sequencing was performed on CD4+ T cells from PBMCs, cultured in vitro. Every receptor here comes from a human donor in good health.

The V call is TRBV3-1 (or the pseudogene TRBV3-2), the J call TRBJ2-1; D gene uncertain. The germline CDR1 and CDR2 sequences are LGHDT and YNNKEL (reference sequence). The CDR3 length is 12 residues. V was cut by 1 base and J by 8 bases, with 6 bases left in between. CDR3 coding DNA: TGTGCCAGCAGCCAAGTGAAGGATGAGCAGTTCTTC. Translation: CASSQVKDEQFF.

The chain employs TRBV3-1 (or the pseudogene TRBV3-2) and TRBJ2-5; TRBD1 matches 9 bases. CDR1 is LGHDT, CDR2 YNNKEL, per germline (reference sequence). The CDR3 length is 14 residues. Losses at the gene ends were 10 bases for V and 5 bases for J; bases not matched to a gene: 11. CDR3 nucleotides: TGTGCCACCGTGACAGGGGGTTCGGTGGAGACCCAGTACTTC. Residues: CATVTGGSVETQYF.

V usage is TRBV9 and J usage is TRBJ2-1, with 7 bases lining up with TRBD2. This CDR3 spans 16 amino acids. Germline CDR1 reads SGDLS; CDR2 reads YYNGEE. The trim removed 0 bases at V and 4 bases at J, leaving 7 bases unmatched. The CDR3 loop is CASSVALSSGYNEQFF. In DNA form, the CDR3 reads TGTGCCAGCAGCGTAGCTCTATCTAGCGGATACAATGAGCAGTTCTTC. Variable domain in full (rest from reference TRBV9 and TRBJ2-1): DSGVTQTPKHLITATGQRVTLRCSPRSGDLSVYWYQQSLDQGLQFLIQYYNGEERAKGNILERFSAQQFPDLHSELNLSSLELGDSALYFCASSVALSSGYNEQFFGPGTRLTVL.

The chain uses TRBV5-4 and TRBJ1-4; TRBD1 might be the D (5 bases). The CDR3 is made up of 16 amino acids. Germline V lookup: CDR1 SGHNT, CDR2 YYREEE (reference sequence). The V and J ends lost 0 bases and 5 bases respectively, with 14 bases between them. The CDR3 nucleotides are TGTGCCAGCAGCTTGGGGGCCGGGACGGCAAATGAAAAACTGTTTTTT. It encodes CASSLGAGTANEKLFF.

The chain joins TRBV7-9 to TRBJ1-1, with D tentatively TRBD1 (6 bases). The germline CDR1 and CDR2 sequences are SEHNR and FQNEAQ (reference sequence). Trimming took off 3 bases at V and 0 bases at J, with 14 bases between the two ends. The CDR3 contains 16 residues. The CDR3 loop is CASSLASGAVNTEAFF. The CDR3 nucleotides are TGTGCCAGCAGCTTGGCCTCAGGGGCCGTGAACACTGAAGCTTTCTTT.

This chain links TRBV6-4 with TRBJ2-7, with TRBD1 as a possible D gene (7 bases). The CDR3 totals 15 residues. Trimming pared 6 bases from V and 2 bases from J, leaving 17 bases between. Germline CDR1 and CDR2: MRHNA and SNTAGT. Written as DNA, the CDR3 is TGTGCCAGCAGATTTTTGGCAGGGGGGACCTACGAGCAGTACTTC. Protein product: CASRFLAGGTYEQYF.

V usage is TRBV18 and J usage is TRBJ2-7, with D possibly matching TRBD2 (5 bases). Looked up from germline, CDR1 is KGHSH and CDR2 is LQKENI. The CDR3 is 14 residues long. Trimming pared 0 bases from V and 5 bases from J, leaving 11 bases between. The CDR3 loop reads CASSPPTGSHEQYF. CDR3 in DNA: TGTGCCAGCTCACCACCAACGGGGTCCCACGAGCAGTACTTC.

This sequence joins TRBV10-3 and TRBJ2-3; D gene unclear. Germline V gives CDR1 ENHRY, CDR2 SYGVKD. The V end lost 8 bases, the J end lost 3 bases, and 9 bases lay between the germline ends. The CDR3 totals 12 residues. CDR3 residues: CAIAESTDTQYF. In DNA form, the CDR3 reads TGTGCCATCGCAGAGTCTACAGATACGCAGTATTTT.

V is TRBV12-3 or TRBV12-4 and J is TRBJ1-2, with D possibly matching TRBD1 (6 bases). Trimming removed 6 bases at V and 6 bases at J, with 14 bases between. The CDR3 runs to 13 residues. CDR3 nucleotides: TGTGCCAGCAGCCCCAGGAAGGGGGATGGCTACACCTTC. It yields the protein CASSPRKGDGYTF.

The CDR3 protein is CASSPRTSGAYEQYF. CDR3 nucleotides: TGCGCCAGCAGCCCGAGGACTAGCGGAGCCTACGAGCAGTACTTC. V is TRBV5-1 and J is TRBJ2-7, with 10 bases lining up with TRBD2. This CDR3 comprises 15 residues. Germline CDR1 and CDR2: SGHRS and YFSETQ. V lost 4 bases and J lost 2; bases outside the gene matches: 6.

CDR3 DNA sequence: TGTGCCAGCAGCGTAGTTACGGGAGTCAGCGGGGAGCTGTTTTTT. Its translation is CASSVVTGVSGELFF. This chain joins TRBV9 and TRBJ2-2; weak D call: TRBD2 (6 bases). Trimming took 0 bases from V and 7 from J, leaving 13 bases between them. There are 15 residues in the CDR3. The germline gives CDR1 SGDLS, CDR2 YYNGEE.

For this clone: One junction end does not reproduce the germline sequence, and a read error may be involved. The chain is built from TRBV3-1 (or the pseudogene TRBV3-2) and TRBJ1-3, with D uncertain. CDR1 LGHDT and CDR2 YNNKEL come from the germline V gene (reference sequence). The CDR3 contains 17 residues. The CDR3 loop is CASSEERKWTSGNTIYF. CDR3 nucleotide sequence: TGTGCCAGCAGCGAAGAGCGCAAATGGACTTCTGGAAACACCATATATTTT.

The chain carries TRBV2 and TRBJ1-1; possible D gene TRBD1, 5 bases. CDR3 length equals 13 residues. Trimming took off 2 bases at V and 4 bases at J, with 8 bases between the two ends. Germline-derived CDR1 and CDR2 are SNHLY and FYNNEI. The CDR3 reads CASSEPRATEAFF. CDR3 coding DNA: TGTGCCAGCAGTGAACCCAGGGCCACTGAAGCTTTCTTT.

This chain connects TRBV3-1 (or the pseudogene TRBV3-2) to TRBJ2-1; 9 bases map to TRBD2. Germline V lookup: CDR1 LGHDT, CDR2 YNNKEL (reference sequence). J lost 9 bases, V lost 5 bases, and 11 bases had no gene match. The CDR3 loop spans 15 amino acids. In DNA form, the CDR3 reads TGTGCCAGCAGCGGAATAGCGGGAGCGGTTAGTGAGCAGTTCTTC. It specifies CASSGIAGAVSEQFF.

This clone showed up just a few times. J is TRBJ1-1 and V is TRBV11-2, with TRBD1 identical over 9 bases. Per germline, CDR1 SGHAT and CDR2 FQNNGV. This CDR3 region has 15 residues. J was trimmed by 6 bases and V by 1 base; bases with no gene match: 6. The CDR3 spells CASSLGGTGSPEAFF. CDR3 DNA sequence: TGTGCCAGCAGCTTAGGTGGGACAGGGAGTCCTGAAGCTTTCTTT. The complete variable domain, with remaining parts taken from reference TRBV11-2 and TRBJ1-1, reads EAGVAQSPRYKIIEKRQSVAFWCNPISGHATLYWYQQILGQGPKLLIQFQNNGVVDDSQLPKDRFSAERLKGVDSTLKIQPAKLEDSAVYLCASSLGGTGSPEAFFGQGTRLTVV.

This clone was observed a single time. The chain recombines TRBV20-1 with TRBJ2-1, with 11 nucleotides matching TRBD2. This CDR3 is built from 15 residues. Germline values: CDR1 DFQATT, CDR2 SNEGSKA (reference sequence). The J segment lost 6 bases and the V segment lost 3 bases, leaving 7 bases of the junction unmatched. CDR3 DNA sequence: TGCAGTGCTAGTCGACTAGCGGGAATGGCCAATGAGCAGTTCTTC. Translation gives CSASRLAGMANEQFF.